This T cell receptor (beta chain) is drawn from a study of CD8 T cells in ankylosing spondylitis. General study points: Typical of ankylosing spondylitis blood, it appeared, was a TCR beta motif of eight highly homologous variants.

The V segment lost 1 base and the J segment 0 bases; nucleotides outside the gene matches: 5. Germline V gene sequence: CDR1 SGHNT, CDR2 YENEEA. The CDR3 totals 17 residues. This clonotype was found a few times. The antigen is undetermined. TCRdb itself ran the 5' RACE reads through MiXCR, one entry per CDR3 protein. The repertoire holds more than 300,000 distinct CDR3 sequences, 7.5% to 9% seen once, with more than 14% in the top ten. Input material: blood, either unsorted or a sorted T cell fraction (not recorded which). The clonotype comes from a male donor with ankylosing spondylitis. The chain joins TRBV11-3 to TRBJ2-1, with TRBD2 matching over 8 bases. The CDR3, as DNA: TGTGCCAGCAGCTTAGGGAGCGGGGGCCCCTCCTACAATGAGCAGTTCTTC. Its translation is CASSLGSGGPSYNEQFF.